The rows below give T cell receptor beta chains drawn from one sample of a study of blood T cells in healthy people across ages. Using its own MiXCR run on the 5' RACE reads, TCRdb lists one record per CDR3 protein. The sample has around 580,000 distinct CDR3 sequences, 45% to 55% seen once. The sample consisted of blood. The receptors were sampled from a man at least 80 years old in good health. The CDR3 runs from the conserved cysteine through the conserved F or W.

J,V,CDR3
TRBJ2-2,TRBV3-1,CASSQEIVSPSGGELFF
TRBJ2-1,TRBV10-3,CAISDRDFEQFF
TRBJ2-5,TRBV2,CASRLATEGSQYF
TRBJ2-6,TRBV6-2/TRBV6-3,CASSRRPISGANVLTF
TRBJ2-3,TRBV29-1,CSVGFEDTQYF
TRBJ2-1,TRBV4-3,CASSQETREQFF
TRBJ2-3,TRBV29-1,CSVVRDRASTDTQYF
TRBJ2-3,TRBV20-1,CSAGGGASGRTSTDTQYF
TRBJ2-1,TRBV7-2,CASSLDAGVGYNEQFF
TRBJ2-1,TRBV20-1,CSASWVAGVSWEQFF
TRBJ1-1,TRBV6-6,CASTRGVGEAFF
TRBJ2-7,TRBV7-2,CASSTNGYAGEIQYF
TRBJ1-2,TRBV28,CASVKYYGYTF
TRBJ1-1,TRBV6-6,CASTPANKVTEAFF
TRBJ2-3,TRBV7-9,CASSLTGLVLDTQYF
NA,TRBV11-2,CASSPLVTGVYNEQYF
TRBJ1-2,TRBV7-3,CASSPSTGQIGYGYTF
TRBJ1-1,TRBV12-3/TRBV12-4,CASTYSPTEAFF
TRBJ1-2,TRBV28,CASSPPGTQRGYTF
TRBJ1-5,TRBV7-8,CASSLRRNSNQPQHF
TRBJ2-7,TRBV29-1,CSVVDPGTSYEQYF
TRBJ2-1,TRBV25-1,CASSAQGEGYDEQFF
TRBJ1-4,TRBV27,CASSPGQGTGKLFF
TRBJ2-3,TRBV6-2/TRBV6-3,CASRPQADTQYF
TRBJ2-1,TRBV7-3,CASSSSGQHNEQFF
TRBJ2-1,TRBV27,CASGSSYHYEQFF
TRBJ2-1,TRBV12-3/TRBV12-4,CASSSSGNEQFF
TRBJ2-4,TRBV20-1,CSAMEERVAKNIQYF
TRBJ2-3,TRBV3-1,CASRPGLDDTDTQYF
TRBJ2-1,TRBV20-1,CSAARTALFQYNEQFF
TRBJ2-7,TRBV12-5,CASGSGQVYEQYF
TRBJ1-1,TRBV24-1,CATSDRRVLMHTEAFF
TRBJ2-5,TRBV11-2,CASSSGTSGGRETQYF
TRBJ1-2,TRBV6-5,CASSYSAVNYGYTF
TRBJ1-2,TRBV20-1,CSARSGSRNYGYTF
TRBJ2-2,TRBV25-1,CASSASLSPNTGELFF
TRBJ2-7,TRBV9,CASSDRRLAAYEQYF
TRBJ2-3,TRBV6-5,CASSYGGRVTSTDTQYF
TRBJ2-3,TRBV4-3,CASSRGTSDAQYF
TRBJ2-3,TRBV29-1,CSVPRGGGTDTQYF
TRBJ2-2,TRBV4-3,CASSPEGRTGGLFF
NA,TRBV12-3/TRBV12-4,CASSHRAFANEQYF
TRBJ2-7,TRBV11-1,CASSLGPRDEQYF
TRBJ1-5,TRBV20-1,CSASVRAGVGNQPQHF
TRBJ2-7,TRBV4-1,CASSLLGRESYEQYF
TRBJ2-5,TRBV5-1,CASSLAVGETQYF
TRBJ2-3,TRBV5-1,CASKPGQSTDTQYF
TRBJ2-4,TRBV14,CASSQGIIQYF
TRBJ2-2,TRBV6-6,CAVSGQPNTGELFF
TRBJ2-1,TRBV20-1,CSARDGSASGPYNEQFF
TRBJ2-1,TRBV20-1,CSRPANRVQGEQFF